Shown below are 18 T cell receptor beta chains from a single sample sequenced in a study of T cell responses to AZD1222 COVID-19 vaccine. Clones were sequenced by immunoSEQ multiplex PCR, and TCRdb holds only the in-frame ones, with some missing. The sample yields some 110,000 clones, 89% seen once. This sample comprised peripheral blood, obtained on day 0 of AZD1222 vaccination. The source of these receptors is an adult in good health.

This clone was seen a few times. The V gene is TRBV4-1, the J gene TRBJ2-7; TRBD2 aligns across 7 bases. The germline V gene encodes CDR1 MGHRA and CDR2 YSYEKL. The length of the CDR3 is 17 residues. Trimming removed 2 bases from V and 0 bases from J; junction bases left unmatched: 10. CDR3 DNA: TGCGCCAGCAGCCAATTAGGGGCTAGCGGACGCTCCTACGAGCAGTACTTC. Its protein is CASSQLGASGRSYEQYF.

This chain connects TRBV3-1 (or the pseudogene TRBV3-2) to TRBJ2-1; D perhaps matches TRBD1 (5 bases). Deletions cut 1 base from V and 0 bases from J, with 7 bases between. Germline loops: CDR1 LGHDT, CDR2 YNNKEL (reference sequence). The CDR3 length is 15 residues. In DNA, the CDR3 is TGTGCCAGCAGCCAAGTCCAGGGCTCCTACAATGAGCAGTTCTTC. Translated, it gives CASSQVQGSYNEQFF.

The rearrangement uses TRBV27 and TRBJ1-1; no clear D. Germline V gene data show CDR1 as MNHEY and CDR2 as SMNVEV (reference sequence). V was clipped by 3 bases and J by 2 bases, with 7 bases between them. The CDR3 runs 13 residues. The CDR3 DNA is TGTGCCAGCAGTTTTCAGGTAAACACTGAAGCTTTCTTT. Amino acid sequence: CASSFQVNTEAFF.

The chain links TRBV19 to TRBJ1-1, with 8 bases identical to TRBD1. Losses at the gene ends were 6 bases for V and 0 bases for J; bases not matched to a gene: 3. The CDR3 has 14 amino acids. Per germline, CDR1 LNHDA and CDR2 SQIVND (reference sequence). CDR3 nucleotides: TGTGCCAGTAGCCCGGACAGGGTGAACACTGAAGCTTTCTTT. It codes for CASSPDRVNTEAFF.

The chain has TRBV3-1 (or the pseudogene TRBV3-2) and TRBJ2-1; possibly TRBD1 for D (5 bases). V was clipped by 5 bases and J by 10 bases, with 9 bases between them. This CDR3 is 11 amino acids long. Germline V gene data show CDR1 as LGHDT and CDR2 as YNNKEL (reference sequence). CDR3 nucleotides: TGTGCCAGCAGCTCTAGACAGGAGCAGTTCTTC. This codes for CASSSRQEQFF.

The rearrangement uses TRBV3-1 (or the pseudogene TRBV3-2) and TRBJ1-6; possibly TRBD1 for D (5 bases). V gave up 4 bases and J gave up 9 bases, with 19 bases separating them. This CDR3 is built from 16 residues. CDR1 and CDR2 (germline): LGHDT, YNNKEL (reference sequence). The CDR3 here is CASSPSPGAEGSPLHF. The CDR3 nucleotides are TGTGCCAGCAGCCCTTCGCCCGGGGCCGAGGGTTCACCCCTCCACTTT.

This sequence joins TRBV9 and TRBJ2-7; 10 positions agree with TRBD1. CDR1 SGDLS and CDR2 YYNGEE come from the germline V gene. V gave up 4 bases and J gave up 4 bases; unmatched junction bases: 5. The CDR3 sequence is 14 residues long. The CDR3 reads CASSIGTGVYEQYF. DNA of the CDR3: TGTGCCAGCAGCATCGGGACAGGGGTGTACGAGCAGTACTTC.

V usage is TRBV28 and J usage is TRBJ1-2; D unclear. The CDR3 length is 13 residues. CDR1 and CDR2 (germline): MDHEN, SYDVKM. V lost 6 bases and J lost 11, with 19 bases in between. The DNA for the CDR3 is TGTGCCAGCAGAGGACCAAACAGCCCATATTACACCTTC. Translating it yields CASRGPNSPYYTF.

The chain joins TRBV6-2 or TRBV6-3 to TRBJ2-7; tentative D call: TRBD2 (6 bases). V was trimmed by 0 bases and J by 3 bases, leaving 12 bases between them. Germline loops: CDR1 MNHEY, CDR2 SVGEGT. This CDR3 has 15 amino acids. The CDR3 loop reads CASSYSTSGGYEQYF. For the CDR3, the DNA is TGTGCCAGCAGTTACTCGACTAGTGGGGGCTACGAGCAGTACTTC.

The V and J genes are TRBV4-2 and TRBJ1-2; D is perhaps TRBD1 (6 bases). The germline V gene encodes CDR1 LGHNA and CDR2 YNFKEQ. Trimming left V 0 bases short and J 3 bases short, with 23 bases between. This CDR3 has 19 residues. The DNA for the CDR3 is TGTGCCAGCAGCCAAGAGGGGAAATCGAGCAGGGGCTCCTACTATGGCTACACCTTC. It encodes CASSQEGKSSRGSYYGYTF.

This chain uses TRBV2 with TRBJ2-7, with D unclear. Per the germline V gene, CDR1 is SNHLY and CDR2 is FYNNEI. V gave up 2 bases and J gave up 2 bases, with 4 bases separating them. The CDR3 runs to 12 residues. The CDR3 is CASSEITYEQYF. The CDR3 nucleotides read TGTGCCAGCAGTGAAATCACCTACGAGCAGTACTTC.

This clone was detected only a few times. This rearrangement joins TRBV14 to TRBJ2-7, with 10 bases aligning to TRBD1. The CDR3 is 16 residues long. J lost 0 bases, V lost 2 bases, and 4 bases had no gene match. The germline CDR1 and CDR2 sequences are SGHDN and FVKESK. CDR3 residues: CASSQSGTGASYEQYF. In nucleotides, the CDR3 is TGTGCCAGCAGCCAATCCGGGACAGGGGCCTCCTACGAGCAGTACTTC.

V gene TRBV14 combines with J gene TRBJ2-3, with 7 nucleotides matching TRBD2. The CDR3 covers 17 residues. V was clipped by 3 bases and J by 2 bases; unmatched bases: 11. Germline CDR1 reads SGHDN; CDR2 reads FVKESK. The CDR3 protein is CASSHVFAGDPTDTQYF. The CDR3 DNA sequence: TGTGCCAGCAGCCACGTCTTCGCGGGGGACCCCACAGATACGCAGTATTTT.

The chain joins TRBV7-9 to TRBJ1-2; D is perhaps TRBD1 (6 bases). The V gene lost 7 bases and the J gene lost 4 bases, with 25 bases spanning the gap. Germline V gives CDR1 SEHNR, CDR2 FQNEAQ (reference sequence). There are 17 residues in the CDR3. CDR3 sequence reads: CASTSWGRNKSFYGYTF. In DNA form, the CDR3 reads TGTGCCAGCACCTCGTGGGGGCGGAATAAATCTTTCTATGGCTACACCTTC.

This chain connects TRBV19 to TRBJ2-7, with 7 bases fitting TRBD2. This CDR3 is 14 amino acids long. Germline CDR1 LNHDA, CDR2 SQIVND (reference sequence). V lost 3 bases, J lost 3 bases, and 5 bases stayed unmatched. The CDR3 loop is CASSMRTRDYEQYF. In DNA form, the CDR3 reads TGTGCCAGTAGTATGAGGACTAGAGACTACGAGCAGTACTTC.

The chain employs TRBV19 and TRBJ1-1; D gene unclear. This CDR3 contains 13 residues. Germline CDR1 LNHDA, CDR2 SQIVND (reference sequence). The V gene lost 4 bases and the J gene lost 0 bases, with 6 bases spanning the gap. The CDR3 sequence: CASSTQVNTEAFF. The CDR3 DNA reads TGTGCCAGTAGTACCCAGGTGAACACTGAAGCTTTCTTT.

The chain is built from TRBV3-1 (or the pseudogene TRBV3-2) and TRBJ1-5, with unresolved D. V was pared by 4 bases and J by 0 bases, with 7 bases between. In germline, CDR1 is LGHDT, CDR2 YNNKEL (reference sequence). This CDR3 spans 14 amino acids. The CDR3 bases are TGTGCCAGCAGCCCCAATCCTAGCAATCAGCCCCAGCATTTT. It encodes CASSPNPSNQPQHF.

V is TRBV5-1 and J is TRBJ2-5, with 13 bases aligning to TRBD2. Trimming at V came to 4 bases and at J to 2 bases, leaving 5 bases not matched to a gene. Germline V gene sequence: CDR1 SGHRS, CDR2 YFSETQ. The CDR3 loop spans 16 amino acids. The CDR3 region is CASSPTSGGAQETQYF. The CDR3 nucleotides read TGCGCCAGCAGCCCAACTAGCGGGGGGGCTCAAGAGACCCAGTACTTC.